This TCR beta chain was retrieved from a study of T-cell reconstitution after alpha-beta-depleted transplantation in children. This clonotype has just a few counts. As yet, its antigen is unknown. V was trimmed by 1 base and J by 0 bases, leaving 9 bases between them. Germline V CDR1 and CDR2: MGHRA, YSYEKL. This CDR3 comprises 15 residues. Points from the study as a whole: Several hundred expanded graft clones reportedly were the source of alpha-beta T cells about two months after transplant. Surviving thymic progenitors and recipient T cells were the source of high TCRbeta diversity at day 60 in some patients. A year had passed since transplant, and T-cell counts and diversity by then came mostly from newly produced T cells.

The authors prepared the TCRbeta library with unique molecular identifiers. TCRdb itself ran the PCR reads through MiXCR, one entry per CDR3 protein. The sample lists 70,000 or so distinct CDR3 sequences; about a tenth were seen once. This specimen consisted of PBMCs, obtained before TCRalphabeta/CD19-depleted stem cell transplant. This TCR came from a boy aged 5-17 years with acute myeloid leukemia, due to receive a stem cell transplant. The rearrangement links TRBV4-1 to TRBJ1-2; D unresolved. CDR3 amino acids: CASSQVPQANYGYTF. CDR3 sequence (DNA): TGCGCCAGCAGCCAAGTACCGCAAGCTAACTATGGCTACACCTTC.